This passage covers 12 T cell receptor beta chains from one sample sequenced in a study of blood T cell repertoires in COVID-19. Produced via immunoSEQ multiplex PCR; TCRdb's table is partial and in-frame only. The sample carries approximately 91,000 clones, over 70% recorded once. Source material: peripheral blood. The receptors come from a human donor in a cohort sampled during active COVID-19.

The V gene is TRBV11-2, the J gene TRBJ1-1; D not resolved. Trimming shortened V by 1 base and J by 5 bases, and 14 bases separated the two germline ends. There are 15 residues in the CDR3. CDR1 and CDR2 (germline): SGHAT, FQNNGV. CDR3 region: CASSLGVGATTEAFF. The DNA of the CDR3 is TGTGCCAGCAGCTTAGGGGTGGGAGCAACGACTGAAGCTTTCTTT.

This chain links TRBV7-2 with TRBJ2-7, with 7 positions matching TRBD2. The CDR3 extends over 15 amino acids. The V gene end was trimmed by 5 bases and the J gene end by 2 bases; junction bases not matched to a gene: 9. Germline lookup yields CDR1 SGHTA and CDR2 FQGNSA. DNA of the CDR3: TGTGCCAGCAGCACACGGGGAGGGACCCCCTACGAGCAGTACTTC. Translating it yields CASSTRGGTPYEQYF.

This chain uses TRBV7-2 with TRBJ2-7; D is unclear. V lost 5 bases, J lost 3 bases, and 11 bases lay in between. The germline V gene has CDR1 SGHTA and CDR2 FQGNSA. The CDR3 contains 13 residues. The CDR3 protein is CASSLSVDYEQYF. CDR3 bases: TGTGCCAGCAGCCTAAGCGTCGACTACGAGCAGTACTTC.

The chain employs TRBV10-3 and TRBJ2-6, with TRBD1 matching 7 bases. The germline gives CDR1 ENHRY, CDR2 SYGVKD. V lost 8 bases, J lost 0 bases, and 4 bases stayed unmatched. This CDR3 spans 15 amino acids. CDR3 protein: CAIGQENSGANVLTF. The CDR3 DNA reads TGTGCCATCGGACAGGAAAACTCTGGGGCCAACGTCCTGACTTTC.

This clone showed up just once. This chain uses TRBV24-1 with TRBJ2-3; maybe TRBD2 (7 bases). Germline CDR1 is KGHDR and CDR2 is SFDVKD. The CDR3 has 19 amino acids. The V end was cut by 5 bases, the J end by 0 bases, with 23 bases between. CDR3 region: CATSGSLGGGASSTDTQYF. For the CDR3, the DNA is TGTGCCACCAGTGGTTCCTTAGGGGGGGGAGCTTCTAGCACAGATACGCAGTATTTT.

This chain links TRBV18 with TRBJ2-7; D possibly corresponds to TRBD1 (5 bases). Germline CDR1 and CDR2: KGHSH and LQKENI. The CDR3 is 14 residues long. V lost 3 bases and J lost 0, with 9 bases in between. For the CDR3, the DNA is TGTGCCAGCTCACCTGGGGCCTCCTCCTACGAGCAGTACTTC. Its protein product is CASSPGASSYEQYF.

The CDR3 here is CASSVGGNEGETQYF. As DNA, the CDR3 is TGTGCCAGCAGCGTAGGCGGGAACGAGGGAGAGACCCAGTACTTC. The chain combines TRBV9 with TRBJ2-5, with TRBD2 as a possible D gene (6 bases). The V gene lost 0 bases and the J gene lost 4 bases, with 13 bases spanning the gap. Per the germline V gene, CDR1 is SGDLS and CDR2 is YYNGEE. This CDR3 has 15 amino acids.

DNA for the CDR3: TGTGCCAGCAGTTTAGGGACAGTCGGGAGCTACGAGCAGTACTTC. It translates to CASSLGTVGSYEQYF. The J gene is TRBJ2-7, the V gene TRBV28, with TRBD1 as a possible D gene (7 bases). CDR3 size: 15 residues. The V end was cut by 2 bases, the J end by 3 bases, with 14 bases between. Germline CDR1 MDHEN, CDR2 SYDVKM.

V usage is TRBV9 and J usage is TRBJ2-7; D is unresolved. The CDR3 consists of 13 residues. Germline V gives CDR1 SGDLS, CDR2 YYNGEE. Trimming stripped 3 bases from V and 5 bases from J, with 12 bases between. The CDR3 here is CASSGGRKDEQYF. The CDR3 DNA reads TGTGCCAGCAGCGGAGGCAGAAAGGACGAGCAGTACTTC. Full variable domain (outside the CDR3, taken from reference TRBV9 and TRBJ2-7): DSGVTQTPKHLITATGQRVTLRCSPRSGDLSVYWYQQSLDQGLQFLIQYYNGEERAKGNILERFSAQQFPDLHSELNLSSLELGDSALYFCASSGGRKDEQYFGPGTRLTVT.

The chain couples TRBV5-1 to TRBJ2-1, with TRBD1 as a possible D gene (5 bases). Deletions cut 3 bases from V and 0 bases from J, with 10 bases between. Germline CDR1 SGHRS, CDR2 YFSETQ. The CDR3 is 15 residues long. CDR3 nucleotides: TGCGCCAGCAGCTGGACACCTAGCTCCTACAATGAGCAGTTCTTC. It yields the protein CASSWTPSSYNEQFF.

J is TRBJ2-7 and V is TRBV28, with a possible D match to TRBD2 (6 bases). This CDR3 is 18 amino acids long. Germline CDR1 MDHEN, CDR2 SYDVKM. V dropped 7 bases and J dropped 0 bases, with 25 bases sitting between them. CDR3 in amino acids: CASTAKFWRDLPSYEQYF. In nucleotides, the CDR3 is TGTGCCAGCACCGCAAAGTTTTGGAGGGACCTACCCTCCTACGAGCAGTACTTC.

The count of this clone is one. V and J are TRBV28 and TRBJ1-2, with TRBD1 matching over 8 bases. CDR3 length: 12 amino acids. The J segment lost 8 bases and the V segment lost 5 bases, leaving 4 bases of the junction unmatched. The germline V gene has CDR1 MDHEN and CDR2 SYDVKM. In DNA, the CDR3 is TGTGCCAGCAGTAGAGGGACAGGCGGCTACACCTTC. It specifies CASSRGTGGYTF.